These 14 T cell receptor beta chains share one sample of origin, sequenced in a study of response to subunit inactivated influenza vaccine. TCRdb reanalysed the RT-PCR reads using MiXCR and keeps one entry per CDR3 protein. There are roughly 650,000 distinct CDR3 sequences in the sample; approximately 15% occur only once, and roughly 10% lies in the top ten. The sample here was PBMCs from blood, taken about 13 days after vaccination. These receptors were obtained from a man aged 50-59 years who received an inactivated influenza vaccine.

The rearrangement joins TRBV5-1 to TRBJ2-6, with a weak D call TRBD1 (6 bases). Trimming took 6 bases from V and 4 from J, leaving 20 bases between them. Per the germline V gene, CDR1 is SGHRS and CDR2 is YFSETQ. The CDR3 contains 17 residues. CDR3 loop: CASTGDRKSYGANVLTF. The CDR3, as DNA: TGCGCCAGCACAGGAGACAGGAAGTCTTACGGGGCCAACGTCCTGACTTTC.

This clonotype was seen only a few times. The chain combines TRBV4-3 with TRBJ2-1; 11 nucleotides match TRBD2. Trimming at V came to 6 bases and at J to 0 bases, leaving 13 bases not matched to a gene. The CDR3 has 19 amino acids. Germline V gene data show CDR1 as LGHNA and CDR2 as YSLEER. Here the CDR3 reads CASSRLGLAGTSSYNEQFF. CDR3 bases: TGCGCCAGCAGTCGTCTTGGACTAGCGGGTACGAGCTCCTACAATGAGCAGTTCTTC.

The genes are TRBV6-2 or TRBV6-3 and TRBJ2-7, with a possible D match to TRBD2 (6 bases). The CDR3 extends over 14 amino acids. V was cut by 4 bases and J by 3 bases, with 13 bases left in between. The V gene's germline CDR1 is MNHEY and CDR2 SVGEGT. CDR3 residues: CASSSWAGNYEQYF. CDR3 sequence (DNA): TGTGCCAGCAGTTCTTGGGCGGGGAACTACGAGCAGTACTTC.

The chain recombines TRBV28 with TRBJ2-3; tentatively, D is TRBD2 (5 bases). Germline lookup yields CDR1 MDHEN and CDR2 SYDVKM. This CDR3 contains 15 residues. Trimming removed 7 bases from V and 5 bases from J, with 19 bases in between. CDR3 DNA: TGTGCCAGCAAATCCAGCACTAGTTGGTTAGATACGCAGTATTTT. Translation: CASKSSTSWLDTQYF.

This clonotype was observed a few times. The gene calls are TRBV5-1 and TRBJ2-3; the D call may be TRBD1 or TRBD2 (5 bases each). Per germline, CDR1 SGHRS and CDR2 YFSETQ. The CDR3 has 15 amino acids. Trimming pared 2 bases from V and 3 bases from J, leaving 13 bases between. The CDR3 is CASSLLVGGTDTQYF. For the CDR3, the DNA is TGCGCCAGCAGCTTATTGGTTGGGGGAACAGATACGCAGTATTTT.

In this sample, this clonotype turned up a few times. CDR3 sequence reads: CASSFRHRTSPVVGNEQFF. The CDR3 nucleotides read TGTGCCAGCAGCTTTAGGCATCGGACTAGCCCCGTTGTTGGTAATGAGCAGTTCTTC. The chain recombines TRBV7-8 with TRBJ2-1; 8 bases match TRBD2. Trimming took 3 bases from V and 7 from J; bases not matched to a gene: 20. CDR3 length equals 19 residues. Looked up from germline, CDR1 is SGHVS and CDR2 is FQNEAQ.

This clonotype was detected only a few times. The V and J genes are TRBV2 and TRBJ1-2; a weak D match, TRBD1 (5 bases). Germline V gene data show CDR1 as SNHLY and CDR2 as FYNNEI. This CDR3 comprises 11 residues. Deletions cut 8 bases from V and 7 bases from J, with 11 bases between. The CDR3: CASRRQGGYTF. CDR3 in DNA: TGTGCCAGCCGCCGGCAGGGTGGCTACACCTTC.

V gene TRBV6-1 combines with J gene TRBJ2-7; 8 nucleotides agree with TRBD2. Germline trimming cut 5 bases from V and 5 bases from J; bases unmatched to any gene: 17. This CDR3 spans 17 amino acids. Germline V gene sequence: CDR1 MNHNS, CDR2 SASEGT. The CDR3 nucleotides are TGTGCCAGCAGTCTCCTTGGGACTAGTTCGAACCTCCACGAGCAGTACTTC. Amino acids: CASSLLGTSSNLHEQYF.

This clonotype was seen only a few times. The chain combines TRBV10-3 with TRBJ1-1; 12 bases fit TRBD1. This CDR3 region has 14 residues. Unmatched junction bases numbered 6, after V lost 5 bases and J lost 8 bases. Per germline, CDR1 ENHRY and CDR2 SYGVKD. The CDR3 sequence is CAISRGTGGSEAFF. The CDR3 DNA reads as TGTGCCATCAGTCGGGGGACAGGGGGCTCCGAAGCTTTCTTT.

The CDR3 bases are TGCGCCAGCAGCTTGGCAGGACAGGGGGCTTCTGAAGCTTTCTTT. Residues: CASSLAGQGASEAFF. V and J are TRBV5-1 and TRBJ1-1; 11 nucleotides match TRBD1. CDR1 is SGHRS, CDR2 YFSETQ, per germline. The CDR3 runs 15 residues. With 0 bases clipped from V and 6 bases from J, the junction kept 4 bases outside the gene matches.

This clonotype was observed at least ten times. V and J are TRBV20-1 and TRBJ1-1; TRBD1 is a possible D gene (5 bases). The CDR3 covers 14 residues. Germline V lookup: CDR1 DFQATT, CDR2 SNEGSKA (reference sequence). Deletions cut 7 bases from V and 0 bases from J, with 15 bases between. The CDR3 bases are TGCAGTGGACTGGGGGGAACCATGAACACTGAAGCTTTCTTT. Residues: CSGLGGTMNTEAFF.

The chain has TRBV28 and TRBJ2-3; 14 nucleotides match TRBD2. Unmatched junction bases numbered 5, after V lost 3 bases and J lost 0 bases. CDR1 and CDR2 from the germline V gene are MDHEN and SYDVKM. This CDR3 is 18 amino acids long. The CDR3 is CASSLVTSGGASTDTQYF. Written as DNA, the CDR3 is TGTGCCAGCAGTTTGGTGACTAGCGGGGGGGCTAGCACAGATACGCAGTATTTT.

The chain combines TRBV20-1 with TRBJ2-5; 9 bases fit TRBD2. CDR3 length: 14 amino acids. The germline gives CDR1 DFQATT, CDR2 SNEGSKA (reference sequence). With 3 bases clipped from V and 7 bases from J, the junction kept 9 bases outside the gene matches. Here the CDR3 DNA reads TGCAGTGCTAGTCCCAGCGGGGGGCCTGGGACCCAGTACTTC. Amino acids: CSASPSGGPGTQYF.

This sequence joins TRBV7-2 and TRBJ2-1, with a tentative D call TRBD2 (6 bases). Germline V gene data show CDR1 as SGHTA and CDR2 as FQGNSA. The length of the CDR3 is 13 residues. V was cut by 3 bases and J by 5 bases, with 8 bases left in between. DNA for the CDR3: TGTGCCAGCAGCTTTCGGGGGAACAATGAGCAGTTCTTC. This translates into CASSFRGNNEQFF. The full variable domain, completed using reference TRBV7-2 and TRBJ2-1, is GAGVSQSPSNKVTEKGKDVELRCDPISGHTALYWYRQSLGQGLEFLIYFQGNSAPDKSGLPSDRFSAERTGGSVSTLTIQRTQQEDSAVYLCASSFRGNNEQFFGPGTRLTVL.